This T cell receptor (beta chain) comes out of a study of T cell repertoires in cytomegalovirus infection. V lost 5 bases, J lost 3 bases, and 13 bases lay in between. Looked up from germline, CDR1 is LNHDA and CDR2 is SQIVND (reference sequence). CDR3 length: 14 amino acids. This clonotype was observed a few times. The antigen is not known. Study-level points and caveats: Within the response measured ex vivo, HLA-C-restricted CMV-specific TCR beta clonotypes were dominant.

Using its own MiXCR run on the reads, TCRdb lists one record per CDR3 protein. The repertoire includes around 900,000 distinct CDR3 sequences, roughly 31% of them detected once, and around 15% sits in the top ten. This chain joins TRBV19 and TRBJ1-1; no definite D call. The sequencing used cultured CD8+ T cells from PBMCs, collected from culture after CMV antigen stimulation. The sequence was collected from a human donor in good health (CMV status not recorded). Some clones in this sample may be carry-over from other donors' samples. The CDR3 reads CASSALGRDTEAFF. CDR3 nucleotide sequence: TGTGCCAGTAGTGCCCTAGGGAGGGACACTGAAGCTTTCTTT.